This TCR beta chain came from a study of control samples from healthy donors and cancer patients. TCRdb's copy holds only in-frame clones and misses some; the assay was immunoSEQ multiplex PCR. The sample comprises 120,000 or so clones, around 87% of which are singletons, and over 7.5% rests with the top ten. The length of the CDR3 is 14 residues. Germline CDR1 reads SGHNT; CDR2 reads YYREEE (reference sequence). The V and J ends lost 3 bases and 5 bases, in that order; junction bases with no gene match: 6. The receptor's source is a man aged 35-49 years in good health. The sample consisted of blood. The chain combines TRBV5-4 with TRBJ1-2; 8 nucleotides agree with TRBD1. This CDR3 is CASSWGQDQYGYTF. The CDR3 nucleotides read TGTGCCAGCAGCTGGGGACAGGACCAATATGGCTACACCTTC.